This T cell receptor (beta chain) was captured in a study of T cell responses to AZD1222 COVID-19 vaccine. Sequencing was performed with immunoSEQ multiplex PCR; in TCRdb, only in-frame clones are kept and a portion is missing. The sample records 120,000 or so clones, about 90% being singletons. Trimming took off 3 bases at V and 2 bases at J, with 8 bases between the two ends. This CDR3 region has 13 residues. Germline V lookup: CDR1 LNHNV, CDR2 YYDKDF (reference sequence). In the case of this clone: Its specificity is unknown.

Overall study findings and caveats: Donors skewed white British and female; clonal diversity was possibly underestimated. Spike-specific TCR breadth rose after two AZD1222 doses, and depth rose as well.

V gene TRBV15 combines with J gene TRBJ2-7; D remains ambiguous. The sequencing here drew on peripheral blood, taken on day 0 of MenACWY control vaccination. This TCR was recovered from an adult in good health. In DNA form, the CDR3 reads TGTGCCACCAGCAGCGGGTCGGCCTACGAGCAGTACTTC. Amino acids: CATSSGSAYEQYF. The entire variable domain, with the rest obtained from reference TRBV15 and TRBJ2-7, is as follows: DAMVIQNPRYQVTQFGKPVTLSCSQTLNHNVMYWYQQKSSQAPKLLFHYYDKDFNNEADTPDNFQSRRPNTSFCFLDIRSPGLGDTAMYLCATSSGSAYEQYFGPGTRLTVT.